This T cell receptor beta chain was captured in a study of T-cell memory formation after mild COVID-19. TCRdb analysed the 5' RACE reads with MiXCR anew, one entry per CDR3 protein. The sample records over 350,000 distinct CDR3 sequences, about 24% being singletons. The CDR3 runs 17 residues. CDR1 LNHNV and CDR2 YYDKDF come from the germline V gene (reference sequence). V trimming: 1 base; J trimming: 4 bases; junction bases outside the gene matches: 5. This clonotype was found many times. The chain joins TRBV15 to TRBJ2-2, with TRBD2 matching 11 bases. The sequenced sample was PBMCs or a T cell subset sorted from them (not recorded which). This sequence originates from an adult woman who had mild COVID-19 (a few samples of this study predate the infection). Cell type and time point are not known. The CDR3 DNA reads TGTGCCACCAGCAGAGGAGGGACTAGCGGAGCCACCGGGGAGCTGTTTTTT. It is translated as CATSRGGTSGATGELFF.